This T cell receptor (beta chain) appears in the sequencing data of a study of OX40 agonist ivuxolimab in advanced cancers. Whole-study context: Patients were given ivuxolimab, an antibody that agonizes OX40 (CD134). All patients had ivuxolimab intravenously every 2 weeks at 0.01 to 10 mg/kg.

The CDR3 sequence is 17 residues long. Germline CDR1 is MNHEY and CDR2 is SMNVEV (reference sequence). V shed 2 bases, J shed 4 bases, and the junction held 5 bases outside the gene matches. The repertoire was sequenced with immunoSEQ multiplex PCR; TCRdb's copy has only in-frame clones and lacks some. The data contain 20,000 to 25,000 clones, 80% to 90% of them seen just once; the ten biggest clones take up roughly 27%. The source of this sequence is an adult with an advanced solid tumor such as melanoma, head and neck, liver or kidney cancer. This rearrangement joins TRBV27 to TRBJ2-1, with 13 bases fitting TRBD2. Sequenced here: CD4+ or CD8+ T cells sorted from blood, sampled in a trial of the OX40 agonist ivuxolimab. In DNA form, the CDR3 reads TGTGCCAGCAGTTTAAGGGGACTAGCGGGACCTTACAATGAGCAGTTCTTC. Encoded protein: CASSLRGLAGPYNEQFF.